A single sample is the source of the 31 T cell receptor beta chains below, sequenced in a study of Tregs in tolerant kidney transplant recipients. The protocol was immunoSEQ multiplex PCR, while the TCRdb copy is restricted to in-frame clones and leaves out a portion. Altogether over 50,000 clones are present, approximately 83% being singletons, with the ten largest covering approximately 2.1%. The material sequenced was Tregs from blood, taken before the transplant. Every receptor here comes from a human donor who received a combined kidney and bone marrow transplant.

This chain links TRBV7-2 with TRBJ2-3; no clear D gene. The CDR3 runs 12 residues. Trimming took off 2 bases at V and 6 bases at J, with 6 bases between the two ends. The V gene's germline CDR1 is SGHTA and CDR2 FQGNSA. The CDR3 bases are TGTGCCAGCAGCTTATTTTGGGATACGCAGTATTTT. Its protein is CASSLFWDTQYF.

The CDR3 sequence is CASSETSGGAYTQYF. The CDR3 coding sequence is TGTGCCAGCAGCGAGACTAGCGGGGGGGCATATACGCAGTATTTT. This chain uses TRBV25-1 with TRBJ2-3; TRBD2 aligns across 14 bases. The CDR3 spans 15 residues. From germline, CDR1 is MGHDK and CDR2 SYGVNS. V was pared by 6 bases and J by 7 bases, with 6 bases of the junction left unmatched.

The rearrangement uses TRBV6-6 and TRBJ1-5; 9 bases align to TRBD1. The CDR3 consists of 15 residues. From germline, CDR1 is MNHNY and CDR2 SVGAGI (reference sequence). V trimming: 5 bases; J trimming: 5 bases; junction bases outside the gene matches: 7. The CDR3 region is CASSPRDRAYQPQHF. The DNA of the CDR3 is TGTGCCAGCAGTCCTAGGGACAGGGCTTATCAGCCCCAGCATTTT.

This chain uses TRBV11-3 with TRBJ2-3; the match to TRBD1 covers 7 bases. The CDR3 consists of 15 residues. Germline V gene sequence: CDR1 SGHNT, CDR2 YENEEA. Trimming cost V 5 bases and J 2 bases; bases outside gene matches: 7. CDR3 DNA: TGTGCCAGCAGCGCACAGGGGACCGACACAGATACGCAGTATTTT. As protein: CASSAQGTDTDTQYF.

This clone was observed once. The chain is built from TRBV11-2 and TRBJ1-1; 7 nucleotides line up with TRBD1. The CDR3 has 15 residues. The trim removed 2 bases at V and 1 base at J, leaving 4 bases unmatched. Per germline, CDR1 SGHAT and CDR2 FQNNGV. CDR3 in amino acids: CASSLTGDANTEAFF. The CDR3 coding sequence is TGTGCCAGCAGCTTAACAGGGGATGCGAACACTGAAGCTTTCTTT. Full variable domain (missing parts from reference TRBV11-2 and TRBJ1-1): EAGVAQSPRYKIIEKRQSVAFWCNPISGHATLYWYQQILGQGPKLLIQFQNNGVVDDSQLPKDRFSAERLKGVDSTLKIQPAKLEDSAVYLCASSLTGDANTEAFFGQGTRLTVV.

V is TRBV25-1 and J is TRBJ1-1; tentatively, D is TRBD1 (5 bases). This CDR3 region has 14 residues. V was pared by 5 bases and J by 5 bases, with 15 bases between. The germline gives CDR1 MGHDK, CDR2 SYGVNS. The CDR3 loop is CASSLEGPLTEAFF. In DNA form, the CDR3 reads TGTGCCAGCAGTCTTGAGGGGCCCTTGACTGAAGCTTTCTTT.

The V call is TRBV13, the J call TRBJ2-1; the match to TRBD2 covers 10 bases. From germline, CDR1 is PRHDT and CDR2 FYEKMQ (reference sequence). The CDR3 runs to 15 residues. Trimming removed 2 bases from V and 8 bases from J; junction bases left unmatched: 6. The CDR3 DNA sequence: TGTGCCAGCAGCTTAACCCTAGCGGGGGTCCATGAGCAGTTCTTC. Amino acid sequence: CASSLTLAGVHEQFF.

The chain has TRBV6-6 and TRBJ1-5, with D tentatively TRBD1 (6 bases). Germline V gene data show CDR1 as MNHNY and CDR2 as SVGAGI (reference sequence). This CDR3 contains 16 residues. V lost 7 bases and J 1 base, leaving 17 bases between the germline ends. The CDR3 spells CASKVGGSRSNQPQHF. DNA for the CDR3: TGTGCCAGCAAGGTAGGGGGTTCGAGGAGCAATCAGCCCCAGCATTTT.

This clone was recorded once. CDR3 loop: CASSVGIGGGQETQYF. CDR3 bases: TGTGCCAGCAGCGTAGGGATTGGGGGTGGTCAAGAGACCCAGTACTTC. V and J are TRBV9 and TRBJ2-5; D is tentatively TRBD1 or TRBD2 (5 bases each). Germline CDR1 and CDR2: SGDLS and YYNGEE. V was trimmed by 0 bases and J by 2 bases, leaving 14 bases between them. This CDR3 region has 16 residues.

This chain links TRBV19 with TRBJ1-2; D not certain. The V end lost 7 bases, the J end lost 3 bases, and 24 bases lay between the germline ends. CDR1 and CDR2 (germline): LNHDA, SQIVND (reference sequence). CDR3 size: 17 residues. CDR3 in amino acids: CASKSPGQRFLDYGYTF. The CDR3 region has the DNA TGTGCCAGTAAGTCCCCGGGCCAACGTTTCTTAGACTATGGCTACACCTTC.

The CDR3 region has the DNA TGTGCCAGCAGCTTTAGGGGCGGCTATGGCTACACCTTC. Amino acids: CASSFRGGYGYTF. The chain carries TRBV7-9 and TRBJ1-2; D is perhaps TRBD1 (5 bases). Germline CDR1 and CDR2: SEHNR and FQNEAQ (reference sequence). This CDR3 is 13 amino acids long. The V end lost 3 bases, the J end lost 4 bases, and 9 bases lay between the germline ends.

The rearrangement uses TRBV15 and TRBJ2-3; 9 bases are a match to TRBD2. This CDR3 has 16 amino acids. Germline V CDR1 and CDR2: LNHNV, YYDKDF (reference sequence). V gave up 0 bases and J gave up 6 bases; unmatched junction bases: 7. CDR3 sequence reads: CATSRDPAGGRDTQYF. CDR3 DNA: TGTGCCACCAGCAGAGATCCAGCGGGAGGTAGGGATACGCAGTATTTT. Variable domain in full (rest from reference TRBV15 and TRBJ2-3): DAMVIQNPRYQVTQFGKPVTLSCSQTLNHNVMYWYQQKSSQAPKLLFHYYDKDFNNEADTPDNFQSRRPNTSFCFLDIRSPGLGDTAMYLCATSRDPAGGRDTQYFGPGTRLTVL.

This clone was recorded a few times. This chain joins TRBV5-1 and TRBJ2-2, with 10 bases fitting TRBD1. The germline V gene has CDR1 SGHRS and CDR2 YFSETQ. The CDR3 sequence is 14 residues long. J gave up 5 bases and V 4 bases, and 2 bases lay outside the gene matches. The CDR3 DNA reads TGCGCCAGCAGCCGGACAGGGGGTACCGGGGAGCTGTTTTTT. This encodes CASSRTGGTGELFF.

This clone has a single count. The CDR3, as DNA: TGTGCCAGCACAGGGGACAGGTACGAGCAGTACTTC. This encodes CASTGDRYEQYF. This chain connects TRBV6-1 to TRBJ2-7; TRBD1 aligns across 8 bases. Germline V gene data show CDR1 as MNHNS and CDR2 as SASEGT. Unmatched junction bases numbered 3, after V lost 7 bases and J lost 4 bases. The CDR3 is made up of 12 amino acids.

This chain joins TRBV6-5 and TRBJ2-7, with TRBD2 matching over 15 bases. V shed 6 bases and J 5 bases; nucleotides not matched to a gene: 5. Germline V gene lookup returns CDR1 MNHEY and CDR2 SVGAGI. The CDR3 contains 15 residues. CDR3 nucleotides: TGTGCCAGCAGCGGTCGGACTAGCGGGGGGGACGAGCAGTACTTC. It yields the protein CASSGRTSGGDEQYF.

On this clone: Other DNA sequences of this sample code for an identical CDR3. V is TRBV7-9 and J is TRBJ2-1; D might be TRBD1 (5 bases). This CDR3 comprises 13 residues. Germline V gene data show CDR1 as SEHNR and CDR2 as FQNEAQ (reference sequence). V lost 5 bases and J lost 9, with 14 bases in between. CDR3 in amino acids: CASSLDNSAEQFF. For the CDR3, the DNA is TGTGCCAGCAGCCTGGACAATTCAGCTGAGCAGTTCTTC.

As to this clone: At one of its ends the junction is not consistent with the germline gene, which may arise from a read error. The chain carries TRBV6-5 and TRBJ2-2; 11 bases map to TRBD1. Germline values: CDR1 MNHEY, CDR2 SVGAGI. This CDR3 is 14 amino acids long. In nucleotides, the CDR3 is TGTGCCAGCAGTTTCCCCGGACAGGGGGCCGTTTGGATCTTT. Protein sequence: CASSFPGQGAVWIF.

J is TRBJ2-7 and V is TRBV29-1; TRBD2 matches 7 bases. The V gene's germline CDR1 is SQVTM and CDR2 ANQGSEA. This CDR3 is 12 amino acids long. Trimming cost V 2 bases and J 9 bases; bases outside gene matches: 7. The CDR3: CSVERPSGGQYF. In DNA, the CDR3 is TGCAGCGTTGAACGCCCGTCGGGGGGGCAGTACTTC.

A remark on this clone: One end of the junction varies from germline; a read error may be responsible. The chain carries TRBV28 and TRBJ2-5; D tentatively fits TRBD1 or TRBD2 (5 bases each). The end of the DNA is better explained by TRBJ2-7, so the J call may be wrong. The germline V gene has CDR1 MDHEN and CDR2 SYDVKM. The CDR3 contains 15 residues. The CDR3 sequence is CASSNRGQGSHEQYF. In DNA, the CDR3 is TGTGCCAGCAGCAATCGAGGGCAGGGCTCCCACGAGCAGTACTTC.

V and J are TRBV6-6 and TRBJ2-5; D unresolved. Germline-derived CDR1 and CDR2 are MNHNY and SVGAGI (reference sequence). The CDR3 spans 13 residues. Trimming removed 6 bases at V and 0 bases at J, with 8 bases between. CDR3 sequence: CASRKADQETQYF. CDR3 in DNA: TGTGCCAGCAGGAAGGCGGACCAAGAGACCCAGTACTTC.

The J gene is TRBJ1-1, the V gene TRBV2, with D perhaps matching TRBD1 (5 bases). This CDR3 spans 14 amino acids. V gave up 7 bases and J gave up 1 base, with 13 bases separating them. Germline V gene sequence: CDR1 SNHLY, CDR2 FYNNEI. The chain's CDR3 is CASKPGTANTEAFF. The CDR3 DNA is TGTGCCAGCAAACCTGGGACGGCGAACACTGAAGCTTTCTTT. Combining the CDR3 with reference TRBV2 and TRBJ1-1 gives the whole variable domain EPEVTQTPSHQVTQMGQEVILRCVPISNHLYFYWYRQILGQKVEFLVSFYNNEISEKSEIFDDQFSVERPDGSNFTLKIRSTKLEDSAMYFCASKPGTANTEAFFGQGTRLTVV.

This clone was observed a handful of times. V and J are TRBV10-3 and TRBJ1-3; D might be TRBD1 (6 bases). This CDR3 has 16 residues. The ends were cut back, 10 bases at V and 0 bases at J, with 19 bases in the middle. The germline CDR1 and CDR2 sequences are ENHRY and SYGVKD. The CDR3 DNA reads as TGTGCCACCACCTCAGGGGCCAGCCGCTCTGGAAACACCATATATTTT. Protein: CATTSGASRSGNTIYF.

Only one count was recorded for this clone. The chain links TRBV7-2 to TRBJ1-5, with D possibly matching TRBD1 (5 bases). The CDR3 is 16 amino acids. Trimming pared 4 bases from V and 7 bases from J, leaving 20 bases between. Germline CDR1 is SGHTA and CDR2 is FQGNSA. In DNA, the CDR3 is TGTGCCAGCAGCTCAAACCTCGGGGGAGTCGGACAGCCCCAGCATTTT. It is translated as CASSSNLGGVGQPQHF.

The DNA of the CDR3 is TGTGCCAGCAGCGAGGACATCACCTACGAGCAGTACTTC. It is translated as CASSEDITYEQYF. The chain combines TRBV9 with TRBJ2-5; D is possibly TRBD1 (5 bases). The DNA end is more similar to TRBJ2-7, so the J call may be wrong. Per the germline V gene, CDR1 is SGDLS and CDR2 is YYNGEE. This CDR3 has 13 amino acids.

V is TRBV4-1 and J is TRBJ2-1; 7 nucleotides align to TRBD2. The CDR3 spans 17 residues. Germline values: CDR1 MGHRA, CDR2 YSYEKL. The ends lost 0 bases at V and 4 bases at J; junction bases unmatched: 9. CDR3 DNA: TGCGCCAGCAGCCAAGAAGCGGGAAGCGCAACTTACAATGAGCAGTTCTTC. It specifies CASSQEAGSATYNEQFF.

The rearrangement joins TRBV18 to TRBJ2-7; possibly TRBD1 for D (6 bases). The germline V gene encodes CDR1 KGHSH and CDR2 LQKENI. Between the trimmed V and J ends, which lost 2 bases and 3 bases, there was a span of 11 bases. This CDR3 has 14 residues. The CDR3 loop is CASSPRQDGYEQYF. For the CDR3, the DNA is TGTGCCAGCTCACCAAGACAGGACGGCTACGAGCAGTACTTC.

The V call is TRBV6-6, the J call TRBJ1-6; D uncertain. V gave up 0 bases and J gave up 3 bases, with 9 bases separating them. The CDR3 has 16 residues. Per germline, CDR1 MNHNY and CDR2 SVGAGI (reference sequence). The CDR3 region is CASSYSSRNYNSPLHF. DNA of the CDR3: TGTGCCAGCAGTTACTCTAGCAGGAACTATAATTCACCCCTCCACTTT.

The genes are TRBV2 and TRBJ2-5, with TRBD2 as a possible D gene (6 bases). The CDR3 is 14 residues long. The V gene's germline CDR1 is SNHLY and CDR2 FYNNEI. Trimming cost V 11 bases and J 5 bases, with 21 bases left between them. CDR3 in DNA: TGTGCCGTAAACTTACCGGGAGCGGGCGAGACCCAGTACTTC. This translates into CAVNLPGAGETQYF.

The gene calls are TRBV19 and TRBJ2-5, with TRBD1 matching over 7 bases. Germline V lookup: CDR1 LNHDA, CDR2 SQIVND (reference sequence). The length of the CDR3 is 12 residues. With 6 bases clipped from V and 4 bases from J, the junction kept 2 bases outside the gene matches. The CDR3 spells CASSPGGETQYF. The CDR3 nucleotides are TGTGCCAGTAGCCCAGGGGGAGAGACCCAGTACTTC.

This chain connects TRBV10-3 to TRBJ2-5; 8 bases are shared with TRBD1. J was trimmed by 7 bases and V by 6 bases; bases with no gene match: 7. Germline-derived CDR1 and CDR2 are ENHRY and SYGVKD. The CDR3 runs to 13 residues. The CDR3 DNA follows: TGTGCCATCAGCCCCGGACAGGGATGGACCCAGTACTTC. Protein sequence: CAISPGQGWTQYF.

The chain couples TRBV5-5 to TRBJ2-7; 13 bases line up with TRBD2. V shed 4 bases and J 2 bases; nucleotides not matched to a gene: 6. Germline loops: CDR1 SGHKS, CDR2 YYEKEE (reference sequence). This CDR3 is built from 16 residues. The CDR3 nucleotides read TGTGCCAGCAGCCCCACCGGGACTAGCGGGGCCTACGAGCAGTACTTC. As protein: CASSPTGTSGAYEQYF.